This T cell receptor beta chain was profiled in a study of cytomegalovirus exposure and HLA in healthy donors. The CDR3 is 14 amino acids. Germline V gene data show CDR1 as MDHEN and CDR2 as SYDVKM. V gave up 4 bases and J gave up 0 bases, with 9 bases separating them. With 60 Vbeta and 13 Jbeta primers, the PCR was carried out. Sequencing was performed with immunoSEQ multiplex PCR; in TCRdb, only in-frame clones are kept and a portion is missing. The sample has some 84,000 clones; the top ten hold about 0.6%. Sequenced: PBMCs. This TCR came from a man aged 50-59 years in good health and CMV-seronegative. V and J are TRBV28 and TRBJ1-2; D is unclear. The DNA of the CDR3 is TGTGCCAGCAGTTACGGTACAGCTAACTATGGCTACACCTTC. It encodes CASSYGTANYGYTF.